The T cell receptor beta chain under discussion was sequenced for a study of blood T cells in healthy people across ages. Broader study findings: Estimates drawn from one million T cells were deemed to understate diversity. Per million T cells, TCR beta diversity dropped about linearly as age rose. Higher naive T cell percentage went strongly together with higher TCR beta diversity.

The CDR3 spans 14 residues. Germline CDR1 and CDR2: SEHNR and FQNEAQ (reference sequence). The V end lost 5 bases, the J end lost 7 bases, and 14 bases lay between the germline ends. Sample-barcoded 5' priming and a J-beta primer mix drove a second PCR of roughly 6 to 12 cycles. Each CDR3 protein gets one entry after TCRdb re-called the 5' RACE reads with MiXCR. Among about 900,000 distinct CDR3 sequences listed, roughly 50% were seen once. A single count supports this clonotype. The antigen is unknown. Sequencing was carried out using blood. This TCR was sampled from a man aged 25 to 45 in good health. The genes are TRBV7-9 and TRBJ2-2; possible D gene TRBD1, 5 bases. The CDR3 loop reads CASSGDRPSGELFF. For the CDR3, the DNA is TGTGCCAGCAGCGGAGACAGACCCAGCGGGGAGCTGTTTTTT. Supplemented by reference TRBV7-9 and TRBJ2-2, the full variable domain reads DTGVSQNPRHKITKRGQNVTFRCDPISEHNRLYWYRQTLGQGPEFLTYFQNEAQLEKSRLLSDRFSAERPKGSFSTLEIQRTEQGDSAMYLCASSGDRPSGELFFGEGSRLTVL.